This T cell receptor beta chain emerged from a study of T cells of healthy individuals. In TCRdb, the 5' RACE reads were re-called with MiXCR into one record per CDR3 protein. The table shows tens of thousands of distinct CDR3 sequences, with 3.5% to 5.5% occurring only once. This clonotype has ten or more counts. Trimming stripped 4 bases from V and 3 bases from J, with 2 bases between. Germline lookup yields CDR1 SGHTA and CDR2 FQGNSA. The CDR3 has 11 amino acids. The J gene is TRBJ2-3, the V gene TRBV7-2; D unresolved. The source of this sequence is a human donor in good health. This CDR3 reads CASSSTDTQYF. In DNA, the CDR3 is TGTGCCAGCAGCTCAACAGATACGCAGTATTTT.